These 27 T cell receptor beta chains share one sample of origin, sequenced in a study of cytomegalovirus exposure and HLA in healthy donors. PCR primers comprised 60 Vbeta and 13 Jbeta primers. Sequencing used immunoSEQ multiplex PCR; TCRdb keeps in-frame clones, though not all of them. Altogether more than 90,000 clones are present, roughly 67% being singletons, with the ten largest covering about 5.5%. Sequenced sample: PBMCs. These receptor sequences come from a boy younger than 18 in good health and CMV-seropositive.

V is TRBV6-1 and J is TRBJ2-5, with a possible D match to TRBD2 (6 bases). The CDR3 is made up of 14 amino acids. Deletions cut 4 bases from V and 3 bases from J, with 12 bases between. CDR1 is MNHNS and CDR2 is SASEGT in the germline V gene. The CDR3 loop reads CASSGRDWEETQYF. CDR3 nucleotides: TGTGCCAGCAGTGGCCGGGACTGGGAAGAGACCCAGTACTTC.

The gene calls are TRBV5-4 and TRBJ2-7, with 7 bases lining up with TRBD2. CDR1 and CDR2 from the germline V gene are SGHNT and YYREEE (reference sequence). Trimming removed 4 bases from V and 2 bases from J; junction bases left unmatched: 6. CDR3 size: 14 residues. The CDR3 bases are TGTGCCAGCAGCACGGGAGGCTCTACCTACGAGCAGTACTTC. Protein sequence: CASSTGGSTYEQYF. The variable domain in full, completed from reference TRBV5-4 and TRBJ2-7, reads ETGVTQSPTHLIKTRGQQVTLRCSSQSGHNTVSWYQQALGQGPQFIFQYYREEENGRGNFPPRFSGLQFPNYSSELNVNALELDDSALYLCASSTGGSTYEQYFGPGTRLTVT.

This clone was seen only a few times. This chain links TRBV28 with TRBJ1-4, with 7 bases that match TRBD1. CDR1 is MDHEN, CDR2 SYDVKM, per germline. Trimming at V came to 10 bases and at J to 6 bases, leaving 8 bases not matched to a gene. The CDR3 consists of 13 residues. The CDR3 DNA follows: TGTGCCATCTTTTCCAGGGGGGATGAAAAACTGTTTTTT. Translated: CAIFSRGDEKLFF.

The chain links TRBV5-1 to TRBJ2-2; TRBD2 aligns across 8 bases. The J segment lost 1 base and the V segment lost 6 bases, leaving 11 bases of the junction unmatched. Germline assignment: CDR1 SGHRS and CDR2 YFSETQ. The CDR3 totals 17 residues. Here the CDR3 DNA reads TGCGCCAGCACCCCGGAGAGCGGGGGCAGGAACACCGGGGAGCTGTTTTTT. Translating gives CASTPESGGRNTGELFF.

This clone turned up a few times. The rearrangement uses TRBV6-6 and TRBJ2-7, with 7 bases lining up with TRBD1. The CDR3 spans 14 residues. V gave up 7 bases and J gave up 3 bases; unmatched junction bases: 9. Germline V gene data show CDR1 as MNHNY and CDR2 as SVGAGI (reference sequence). The CDR3 sequence is CASTPRQGGYEQYF. The CDR3, as DNA: TGTGCCAGCACCCCGAGACAGGGCGGCTACGAGCAGTACTTC.

The rearrangement joins TRBV18 to TRBJ1-1; perhaps TRBD1 as D (6 bases). The V end lost 2 bases, the J end lost 1 base, and 8 bases lay between the germline ends. The CDR3 runs 14 residues. Germline CDR1 is KGHSH and CDR2 is LQKENI. The CDR3 loop reads CASSPKTGNTEAFF. CDR3 DNA sequence: TGTGCCAGCTCACCAAAGACAGGGAACACTGAAGCTTTCTTT.

This sequence joins TRBV6-1 and TRBJ2-1; D is unclear. Germline V gives CDR1 MNHNS, CDR2 SASEGT. CDR3 length: 15 residues. The V and J ends lost 2 bases and 9 bases respectively, with 17 bases between them. The CDR3 loop is CASSELQVLNGEQFF. CDR3 coding DNA: TGTGCCAGCAGTGAACTCCAGGTTTTGAACGGTGAGCAGTTCTTC.

CDR3 coding DNA: TGCAGCGTTGACCGACCAGGGGGGACTGAAGCTTTCTTT. This encodes CSVDRPGGTEAFF. The J gene is TRBJ1-1, the V gene TRBV29-1; 7 bases match TRBD1. This CDR3 is built from 13 residues. Trimming removed 3 bases from V and 5 bases from J; junction bases left unmatched: 6. The germline V gene encodes CDR1 SQVTM and CDR2 ANQGSEA.

The chain couples TRBV28 to TRBJ1-2, with 7 bases aligning to TRBD1. The CDR3 runs 14 residues. CDR1 and CDR2 (germline): MDHEN, SYDVKM. The ends lost 2 bases at V and 12 bases at J; junction bases unmatched: 12. The CDR3, as DNA: TGTGCCAGCAGTTTAGCACCGGACAGGCCCGCTAACACCTTC. This translates into CASSLAPDRPANTF.

V gene TRBV9 combines with J gene TRBJ1-1; D unresolved. Between the trimmed V and J ends, which lost 0 bases and 4 bases, there was a span of 7 bases. From germline, CDR1 is SGDLS and CDR2 YYNGEE. This CDR3 has 13 residues. The CDR3 loop reads CASSVGGSTEAFF. CDR3 in DNA: TGTGCCAGCAGCGTAGGAGGGTCCACTGAAGCTTTCTTT.

This rearrangement joins TRBV2 to TRBJ2-7; D remains ambiguous. The CDR3 has 13 amino acids. Looked up from germline, CDR1 is SNHLY and CDR2 is FYNNEI. Trimming removed 4 bases at V and 4 bases at J, with 11 bases between. CDR3 amino acids: CASSGEAPYEQYF. The CDR3, as DNA: TGTGCCAGCAGTGGTGAAGCCCCATACGAGCAGTACTTC.

This clone was seen more than once but under ten times. The chain couples TRBV7-3 to TRBJ2-5; 10 nucleotides agree with TRBD1. The J call may be incorrect, as the DNA end agrees better with TRBJ2-7. Germline CDR1 SGHTA, CDR2 FQGTGA. The CDR3 contains 15 residues. In DNA form, the CDR3 reads TGTGCCAGCAGCTTGGACAGGGGGGCCTCCTACGAGCAGTACTTC. Its translation is CASSLDRGASYEQYF.

This clone was observed a handful of times. This chain uses TRBV5-1 with TRBJ1-1; D uncertain. The V gene's germline CDR1 is SGHRS and CDR2 YFSETQ. Trimming removed 2 bases from V and 4 bases from J, with 9 bases in between. The CDR3 totals 13 residues. Here the CDR3 DNA reads TGCGCCAGCAGCTTATCCGACTTCACTGAAGCTTTCTTT. It is translated as CASSLSDFTEAFF.

The chain links TRBV21-1 to TRBJ2-2; whether TRBD1, the table's D call, matches the DNA was not checked. TRBV21-1 is a known pseudogene. CDR3 length equals 13 residues. For the CDR3, the DNA is TGTGCCAGCAGACAGGTCGGAACCGGGGAGCTGTTTTTT. Its protein is CASRQVGTGELFF.

V usage is TRBV5-6 and J usage is TRBJ2-1, with 11 bases identical to TRBD1. The junction had 9 bases not matched to a gene; V was cut back by 1 base and J by 6 bases. The V gene's germline CDR1 is SGHDT and CDR2 YYEEEE. The CDR3 extends over 17 amino acids. The CDR3 here is CASSLPFGQGALNEQFF. The CDR3, as DNA: TGTGCCAGCAGCTTGCCCTTCGGACAGGGGGCTCTCAATGAGCAGTTCTTC.

For this clone: In the same sample, other DNA sequences code for this CDR3. The chain joins TRBV7-3 to TRBJ1-1; D uncertain. The germline CDR1 and CDR2 sequences are SGHTA and FQGTGA. The CDR3 is made up of 15 amino acids. The V and J ends lost 1 base and 2 bases respectively, with 11 bases between them. The CDR3 is CASSLRAGTNTEAFF. DNA for the CDR3: TGTGCCAGCAGCTTAAGGGCGGGCACCAACACTGAAGCTTTCTTT.

V gene TRBV7-2 combines with J gene TRBJ2-7, with D perhaps matching TRBD2 (5 bases). The V gene lost 2 bases and the J gene lost 3 bases, with 8 bases spanning the gap. Germline V gene lookup returns CDR1 SGHTA and CDR2 FQGNSA. CDR3 length: 13 amino acids. The CDR3 region is CASSLPGVYEQYF. CDR3 bases: TGTGCCAGCAGCTTACCCGGGGTCTACGAGCAGTACTTC.

This clone was detected only a few times. The V gene is TRBV2, the J gene TRBJ1-5; possible D gene TRBD1, 5 bases. CDR1 is SNHLY, CDR2 FYNNEI, per germline. The CDR3 loop spans 15 amino acids. Trimming removed 6 bases from V and 7 bases from J, with 19 bases in between. The CDR3 loop reads CASSGDSPFGQPQHF. The CDR3 nucleotides are TGTGCCAGCAGCGGGGACTCCCCGTTCGGGCAGCCCCAGCATTTT.

Concerning this clone: Germline is not matched at one junction end, which may reflect a read error. This chain links TRBV7-3 with TRBJ2-1; TRBD2 matches at 12 bases. CDR1 is SGHTA, CDR2 FQGTGA, per germline. CDR3 length: 13 residues. CDR3 bases: TGTGCCAGCAGCTTCGGAACTAGCGGGGGGATGGTCTTC. Translating gives CASSFGTSGGMVF.

As for this clone: At one end the junction does not follow the germline gene, possibly because of a read error. The chain employs TRBV5-4 and TRBJ2-1; 15 nucleotides match TRBD2. CDR3 length: 14 amino acids. Germline V gives CDR1 SGHNT, CDR2 YYREEE (reference sequence). CDR3 in amino acids: CASSSGLAGGPLVF. The CDR3 DNA reads as TGTGCCAGCAGCTCCGGACTAGCGGGGGGGCCTCTGGTCTTC.

CDR3 amino acids: CASSQERGTGTYEQYF. DNA of the CDR3: TGCGCCAGCAGCCAAGAGCGCGGTACAGGGACATACGAGCAGTACTTC. The chain uses TRBV4-3 and TRBJ2-7, with a weak D call TRBD1 (6 bases). Germline lookup yields CDR1 LGHNA and CDR2 YSLEER. This CDR3 comprises 16 residues. Trimming cost V 0 bases and J 4 bases, with 16 bases left between them.

The rearrangement joins TRBV7-2 to TRBJ2-5; 8 bases map to TRBD1. The CDR3 consists of 13 residues. Germline V gene sequence: CDR1 SGHTA, CDR2 FQGNSA. J was trimmed by 4 bases and V by 6 bases; bases with no gene match: 4. In DNA, the CDR3 is TGTGCCAGCAGTTCAGGGGGCGCAGAGACCCAGTACTTC. This encodes CASSSGGAETQYF.

The chain is built from TRBV20-1 and TRBJ1-2, with a weak D call TRBD1 (6 bases). Deletions cut 8 bases from V and 4 bases from J, with 11 bases between. The CDR3 contains 11 residues. The germline gives CDR1 DFQATT, CDR2 SNEGSKA (reference sequence). The CDR3 protein is CSLGGRYGYTF. The CDR3 DNA follows: TGCAGTCTAGGGGGACGCTATGGCTACACCTTC.

The V gene is TRBV18, the J gene TRBJ2-6; no firm D call. The CDR3 totals 15 residues. The V gene's germline CDR1 is KGHSH and CDR2 LQKENI. The V end lost 3 bases, the J end lost 0 bases, and 6 bases lay between the germline ends. The chain's CDR3 is CASSPRVSGANVLTF. The DNA of the CDR3 is TGTGCCAGCTCACCTCGGGTCTCTGGGGCCAACGTCCTGACTTTC.

V usage is TRBV25-1 and J usage is TRBJ1-6; 7 positions match TRBD1. This CDR3 contains 17 residues. J was trimmed by 0 bases and V by 4 bases; bases with no gene match: 6. Germline-derived CDR1 and CDR2 are MGHDK and SYGVNS. This CDR3 is CASSGDSPSSYNSPLHF. CDR3 nucleotide sequence: TGTGCCAGCAGTGGGGACAGTCCGAGCTCCTATAATTCACCCCTCCACTTT.

The V call is TRBV5-1, the J call TRBJ2-3, with a tentative D call TRBD2 (5 bases). The CDR3 spans 15 residues. Per germline, CDR1 SGHRS and CDR2 YFSETQ. The V and J ends lost 0 bases and 3 bases respectively, with 11 bases between them. Written as DNA, the CDR3 is TGCGCCAGCAGCTTGGTCGCGGGTTTGACAGATACGCAGTATTTT. It codes for CASSLVAGLTDTQYF.

V usage is TRBV10-2 and J usage is TRBJ1-1; tentative D call: TRBD1 (5 bases). The CDR3 contains 13 residues. Trimming left V 3 bases short and J 2 bases short, with 7 bases between. Germline CDR1 WSHSY, CDR2 SAAADI. The chain's CDR3 is CASSDRANTEAFF. For the CDR3, the DNA is TGCGCCAGCAGTGACAGGGCTAACACTGAAGCTTTCTTT.